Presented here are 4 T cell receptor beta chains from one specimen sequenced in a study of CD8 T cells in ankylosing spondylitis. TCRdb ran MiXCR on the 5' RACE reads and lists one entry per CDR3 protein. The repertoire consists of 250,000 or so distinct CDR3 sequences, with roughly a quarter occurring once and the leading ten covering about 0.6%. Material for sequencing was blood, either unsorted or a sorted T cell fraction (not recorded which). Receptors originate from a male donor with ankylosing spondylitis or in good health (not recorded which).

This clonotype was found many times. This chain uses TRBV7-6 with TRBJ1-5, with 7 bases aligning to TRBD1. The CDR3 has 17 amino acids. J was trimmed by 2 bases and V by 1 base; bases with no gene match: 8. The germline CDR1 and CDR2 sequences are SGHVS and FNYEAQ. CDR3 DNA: TGTGCCAGCAGCTTAGGTGCGACAGGGACCCGCAATCAGCCCCAGCATTTT. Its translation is CASSLGATGTRNQPQHF. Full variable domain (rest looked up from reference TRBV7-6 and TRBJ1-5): GAGVSQSPRYKVTKRGQDVALRCDPISGHVSLYWYRQALGQGPEFLTYFNYEAQQDKSGLPNDRFSAERPEGSISTLTIQRTEQRDSAMYRCASSLGATGTRNQPQHFGDGTRLSIL.

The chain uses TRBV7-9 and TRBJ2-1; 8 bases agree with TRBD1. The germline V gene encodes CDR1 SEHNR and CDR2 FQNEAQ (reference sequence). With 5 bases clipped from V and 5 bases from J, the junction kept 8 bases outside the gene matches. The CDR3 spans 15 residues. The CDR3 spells CASSQMRQGNNEQFF. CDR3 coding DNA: TGTGCCAGCAGCCAAATGAGACAGGGGAACAATGAGCAGTTCTTC. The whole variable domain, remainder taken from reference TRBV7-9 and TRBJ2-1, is DTGVSQNPRHKITKRGQNVTFRCDPISEHNRLYWYRQTLGQGPEFLTYFQNEAQLEKSRLLSDRFSAERPKGSFSTLEIQRTEQGDSAMYLCASSQMRQGNNEQFFGPGTRLTVL.

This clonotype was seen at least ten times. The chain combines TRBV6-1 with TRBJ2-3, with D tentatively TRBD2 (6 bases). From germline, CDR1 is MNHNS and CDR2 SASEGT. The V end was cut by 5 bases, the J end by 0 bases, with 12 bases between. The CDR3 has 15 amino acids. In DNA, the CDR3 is TGTGCCAGCAGTCGAGGGAGGCTCAGCACAGATACGCAGTATTTT. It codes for CASSRGRLSTDTQYF.

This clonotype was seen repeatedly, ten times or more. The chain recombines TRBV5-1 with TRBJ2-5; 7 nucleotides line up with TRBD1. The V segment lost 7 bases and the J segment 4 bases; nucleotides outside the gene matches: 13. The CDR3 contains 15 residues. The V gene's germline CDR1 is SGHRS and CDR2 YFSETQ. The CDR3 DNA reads TGCGCCAGCTACCTAACAGGGGCAAGGGGAGAGACCCAGTACTTC. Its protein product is CASYLTGARGETQYF.